This T cell receptor beta chain was sequenced for a study of cytomegalovirus exposure and HLA in healthy donors. About the research overall: Later, an analysis reported that the 130 or so validation repertoires had used the same platform as the roughly 680 first-cohort repertoires. Findings and limits, study-wide: Subsequent analysis revealed that first-cohort TCR clusters tended to co-occur in the 130 or so validation repertoires. Both high specificity and high sensitivity reportedly marked the classifier's diagnosis of cytomegalovirus status.

Some clones are missing from TCRdb's copy, which holds only in-frame ones; the method was immunoSEQ multiplex PCR. The table records 350,000 or so clones, about nine tenths of them present only once. About this clone itself: Its antigen remains unknown.

This sequence originates from a woman in her late teens or twenties in good health and CMV-seronegative. Sequencing was done on a sample of PBMCs.

The CDR3 protein is CAISEGTSGTDTQYF. CDR3 sequence (DNA): TGTGCCATCAGTGAGGGGACTAGCGGCACAGATACGCAGTATTTT. The chain recombines TRBV10-3 with TRBJ2-3, with 10 nucleotides matching TRBD2. Trimming took 2 bases from V and 1 from J; bases not matched to a gene: 0. Germline lookup yields CDR1 ENHRY and CDR2 SYGVKD. The CDR3 loop spans 15 amino acids.